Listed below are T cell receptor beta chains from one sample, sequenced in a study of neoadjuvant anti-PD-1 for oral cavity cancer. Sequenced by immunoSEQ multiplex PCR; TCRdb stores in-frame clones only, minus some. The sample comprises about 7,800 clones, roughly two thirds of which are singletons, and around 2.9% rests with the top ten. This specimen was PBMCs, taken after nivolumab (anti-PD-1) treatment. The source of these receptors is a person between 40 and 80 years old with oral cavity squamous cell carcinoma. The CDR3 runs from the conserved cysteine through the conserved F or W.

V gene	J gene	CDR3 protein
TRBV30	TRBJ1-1	CAWMGALNTEAFF
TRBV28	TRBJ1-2	CASSLNRAGYTF
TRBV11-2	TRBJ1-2	CASSSEIYGYTF
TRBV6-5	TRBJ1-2	CASGIPGHPLGGYTF
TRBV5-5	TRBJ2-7	CASRSAGTSEQYF
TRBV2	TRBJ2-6	CASSGQGSGANVLTF
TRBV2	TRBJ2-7	CASTPLGDSYEQYF
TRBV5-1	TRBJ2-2	CASSLETGSTGELFF
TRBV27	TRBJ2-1	CASSLSGTPYNEQFF
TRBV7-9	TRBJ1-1	CASSSRQGRQQTEAFF
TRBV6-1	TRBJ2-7	CASSERLAGLEQYF
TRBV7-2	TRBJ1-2	CASSLARANYGYTF
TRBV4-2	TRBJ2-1	CASRPRDRGYNEQFF
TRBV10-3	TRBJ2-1	CAISGEGFSYNEQFF
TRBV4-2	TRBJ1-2	CASSQDVQGGGYGYTF
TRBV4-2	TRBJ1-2	CASSQEPDSNYGYTF
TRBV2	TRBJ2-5	CASSNLRGGQETQYF
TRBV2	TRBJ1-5	CASEKDRGGSQPQHF
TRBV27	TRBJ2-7	CASSFGGSYEQYF
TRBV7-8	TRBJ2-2	CASRKVRDTGELFF
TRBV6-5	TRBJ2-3	CASSFLGDTDTQYF
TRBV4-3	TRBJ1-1	CASSQDRAVAEAFF
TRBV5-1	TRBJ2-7	CASSTDRVRYF
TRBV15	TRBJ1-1	CATSRKGTGDTEAFF
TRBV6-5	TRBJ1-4	CASSYSSGSNEKLFF
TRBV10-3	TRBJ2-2	CAISARGAGTGELFF
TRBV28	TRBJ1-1	CASRVYGQARAEAFF
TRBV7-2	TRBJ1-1	CASSLAGTLSTEAFF
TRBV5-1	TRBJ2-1	CASSPGGGVSYNEQFF
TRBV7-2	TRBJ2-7	CASSLAGVYEQYF
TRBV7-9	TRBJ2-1	CASSFSYNEQFF
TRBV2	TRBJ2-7	CASEDRGLEQYF
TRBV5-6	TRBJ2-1	CASSRRGLAYNEQFF
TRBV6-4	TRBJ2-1	CASSHRGTSGNEQFF
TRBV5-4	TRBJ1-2	CASSDTGKGYTF
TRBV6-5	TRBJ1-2	CASSWSEGGYGYTF
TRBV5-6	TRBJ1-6	CASSSAGTWLLNSPLHF
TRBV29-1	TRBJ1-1	CSVQGMNTEAFF
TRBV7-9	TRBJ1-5	CASSLSRGRRNQPQHF
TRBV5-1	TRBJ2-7	CASSLEAGSYEQYF
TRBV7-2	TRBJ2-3	CASSLSGATDTQYF
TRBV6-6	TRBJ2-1	CASSLSASGSYNEQFF
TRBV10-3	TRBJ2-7	CAISESPGQGVKGSYEQYF
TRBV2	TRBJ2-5	CASSERLGTTQYF
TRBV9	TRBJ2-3	CASSVEDLTSGSTDTQYF
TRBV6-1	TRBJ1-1	CASSEALGQPYTEAFF
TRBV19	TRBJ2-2	CASSIYPGELFF
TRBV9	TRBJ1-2	CASSQGQGIFGYTF
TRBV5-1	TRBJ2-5	CASSPTVHETQYF
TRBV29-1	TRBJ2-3	CSVDREPDTQYF
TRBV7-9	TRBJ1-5	CASSSGQGDQPQHF
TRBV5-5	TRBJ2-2	CASSLGATANTGELFF
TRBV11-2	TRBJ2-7	CASSLGQGVLYF
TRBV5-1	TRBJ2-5	CASSSPGQGALYQETQYF
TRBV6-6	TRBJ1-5	CASTLGQAYNQPQHF
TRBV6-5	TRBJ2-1	CASSWEGHNEQFF